Below are 8 T cell receptor beta chains sequenced from a single sample in a study of OX40 agonist ivuxolimab in advanced cancers. Measured with immunoSEQ multiplex PCR; TCRdb has only the in-frame clones, and not every one. This sample has about 100,000 clones, with 90% to 95% found just once. The material sequenced was CD4+ or CD8+ T cells sorted from blood, taken in a trial of the OX40 agonist ivuxolimab. The origin of the receptors is an adult with an advanced solid tumor such as melanoma, head and neck, liver or kidney cancer.

The sample holds one count of this clone. V gene TRBV5-8 combines with J gene TRBJ1-1; D is unresolved. Trimming pared 2 bases from V and 3 bases from J, leaving 11 bases between. Looked up from germline, CDR1 is SGHTS and CDR2 is YDEGEE. CDR3 length equals 14 residues. CDR3 DNA sequence: TGTGCCAGCAGCTTTCCCTTATGGGACACTGAAGCTTTCTTT. Residues: CASSFPLWDTEAFF.

This chain joins TRBV7-2 and TRBJ1-2, with 8 bases aligning to TRBD1. The length of the CDR3 is 13 residues. With V trimmed by 5 bases and J by 6 bases, 5 bases remained unmatched. Germline values: CDR1 SGHTA, CDR2 FQGNSA. Here the CDR3 reads CASSDGQGNGYTF. DNA of the CDR3: TGTGCCAGCAGCGACGGACAGGGAAATGGCTACACCTTC.

V gene TRBV9 combines with J gene TRBJ2-7, with a tentative D call TRBD1 (5 bases). V was cut by 4 bases and J by 2 bases, with 13 bases left in between. The CDR3 has 14 amino acids. Germline CDR1 SGDLS, CDR2 YYNGEE. The CDR3 is CASSQGEHPYEQYF. CDR3 sequence (DNA): TGTGCCAGCAGCCAGGGTGAGCACCCCTACGAGCAGTACTTC.

V and J are TRBV5-6 and TRBJ1-2, with 9 bases identical to TRBD1. V was clipped by 3 bases and J by 3 bases; unmatched bases: 3. The V gene's germline CDR1 is SGHDT and CDR2 YYEEEE. This CDR3 region has 14 residues. The CDR3 reads CASSSGTGHYGYTF. The CDR3 DNA reads TGTGCCAGCAGCTCTGGGACAGGGCACTATGGCTACACCTTC. Filled out from reference TRBV5-6 and TRBJ1-2, the complete variable domain reads DAGVTQSPTHLIKTRGQQVTLRCSPKSGHDTVSWYQQALGQGPQFIFQYYEEEERQRGNFPDRFSGHQFPNYSSELNVNALLLGDSALYLCASSSGTGHYGYTFGSGTRLTVV.

This clone was observed a single time. This chain joins TRBV6-6 and TRBJ2-7; weak D call: TRBD2 (6 bases). Germline loops: CDR1 MNHNY, CDR2 SVGAGI (reference sequence). The CDR3 has 15 residues. Trimming stripped 4 bases from V and 0 bases from J, with 13 bases between. CDR3 loop: CASSSWDSGSYEQYF. CDR3 DNA: TGTGCCAGCAGTTCTTGGGACTCCGGCTCCTACGAGCAGTACTTC.

The rearrangement uses TRBV27 and TRBJ2-2, with a weak D call TRBD2 (6 bases). CDR1 MNHEY and CDR2 SMNVEV come from the germline V gene (reference sequence). Deletions cut 6 bases from V and 3 bases from J, with 11 bases between. The CDR3 is made up of 14 amino acids. CDR3 DNA sequence: TGTGCCAGCAGCCTGGGGGGAGACACCGGGGAGCTGTTTTTT. This codes for CASSLGGDTGELFF.

The rearrangement joins TRBV9 to TRBJ2-1, with a possible D match to TRBD2 (6 bases). Trimming took off 2 bases at V and 0 bases at J, with 9 bases between the two ends. This CDR3 comprises 15 residues. Per germline, CDR1 SGDLS and CDR2 YYNGEE. CDR3 protein: CASSVGGISYNEQFF. In DNA, the CDR3 is TGTGCCAGCAGCGTTGGAGGGATCTCCTACAATGAGCAGTTCTTC.

The gene calls are TRBV5-4 and TRBJ2-7; TRBD2 matches at 9 bases. V lost 4 bases to trimming and J lost 2 bases; unmatched junction nucleotides: 4. The CDR3 consists of 14 residues. Germline V gene lookup returns CDR1 SGHNT and CDR2 YYREEE (reference sequence). The CDR3 nucleotides are TGTGCCAGCAGCGGACGGACTAGCGCCTACGAGCAGTACTTC. Amino acid sequence: CASSGRTSAYEQYF.